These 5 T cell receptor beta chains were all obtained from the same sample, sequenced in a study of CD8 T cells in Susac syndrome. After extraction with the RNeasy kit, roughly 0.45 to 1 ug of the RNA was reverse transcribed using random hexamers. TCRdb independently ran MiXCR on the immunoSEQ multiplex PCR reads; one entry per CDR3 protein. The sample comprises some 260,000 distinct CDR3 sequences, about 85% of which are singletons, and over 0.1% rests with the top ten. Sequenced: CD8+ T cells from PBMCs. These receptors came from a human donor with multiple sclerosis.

CDR3 nucleotide sequence: TGTGCCAGCAGCGCCTACAGCGCCTCTGGAAACACCATATATTTT. Translated, it gives CASSAYSASGNTIYF. This sequence joins TRBV9 and TRBJ1-3; no clear D. Germline CDR1 SGDLS, CDR2 YYNGEE. The CDR3 length is 15 residues. V lost 3 bases and J 0 bases, leaving 10 bases between the germline ends.

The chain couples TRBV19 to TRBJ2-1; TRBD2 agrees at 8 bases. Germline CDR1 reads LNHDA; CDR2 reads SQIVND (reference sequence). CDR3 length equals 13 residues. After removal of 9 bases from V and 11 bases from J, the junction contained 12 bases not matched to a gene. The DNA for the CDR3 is TGTGCCAGCACTGTAAGGACTAGCTCCAAGCAGTTCTTC. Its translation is CASTVRTSSKQFF.

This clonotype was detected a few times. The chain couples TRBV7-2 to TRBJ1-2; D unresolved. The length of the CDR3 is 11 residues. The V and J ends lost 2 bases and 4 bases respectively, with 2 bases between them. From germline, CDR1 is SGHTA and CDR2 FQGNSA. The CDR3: CASSLLYGYTF. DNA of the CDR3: TGTGCCAGCAGCTTACTCTATGGCTACACCTTC. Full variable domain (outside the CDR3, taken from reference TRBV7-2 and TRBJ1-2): GAGVSQSPSNKVTEKGKDVELRCDPISGHTALYWYRQSLGQGLEFLIYFQGNSAPDKSGLPSDRFSAERTGGSVSTLTIQRTQQEDSAVYLCASSLLYGYTFGSGTRLTVV.

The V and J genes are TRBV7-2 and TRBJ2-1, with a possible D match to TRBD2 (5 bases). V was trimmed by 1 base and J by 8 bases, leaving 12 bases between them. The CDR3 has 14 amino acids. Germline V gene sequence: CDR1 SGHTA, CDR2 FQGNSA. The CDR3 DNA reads TGTGCCAGCAGCTTAGTTCTAGCCAGCCATGAGCAGTTCTTC. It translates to CASSLVLASHEQFF.

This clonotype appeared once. The CDR3 sequence: CASSQVEQSHSDQYF. The CDR3 nucleotides are TGCGCCAGCAGCCAAGTTGAGCAGTCCCACAGTGACCAGTACTTC. The chain uses TRBV4-1 and TRBJ2-4; D is undetermined. Trimming took off 1 base at V and 13 bases at J, with 20 bases between the two ends. The CDR3 extends over 15 amino acids. Germline V CDR1 and CDR2: MGHRA, YSYEKL.